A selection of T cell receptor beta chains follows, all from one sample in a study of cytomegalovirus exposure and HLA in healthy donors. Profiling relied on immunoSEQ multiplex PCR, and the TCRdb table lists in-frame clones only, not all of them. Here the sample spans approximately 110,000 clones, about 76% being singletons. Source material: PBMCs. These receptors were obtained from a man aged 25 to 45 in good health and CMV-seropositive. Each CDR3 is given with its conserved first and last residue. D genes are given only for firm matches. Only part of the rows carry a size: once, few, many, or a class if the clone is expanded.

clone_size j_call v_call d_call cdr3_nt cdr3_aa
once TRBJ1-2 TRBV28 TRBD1 TGTGCCAGCAGTACCCGACAGGGGTTCGGTTTGAGGGGCTACACCTTC CASSTRQGFGLRGYTF
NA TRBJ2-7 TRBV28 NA TGTGCCAGCAGCCTCCCCGGGAGCACACATTACGAGCAGTACTTC CASSLPGSTHYEQYF
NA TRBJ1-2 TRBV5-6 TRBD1 TGTGCCAGCAGCAACCCCGGGACAGGGTTTCGGGGCTACACCTTC CASSNPGTGFRGYTF
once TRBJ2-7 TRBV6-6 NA TGTGCCAGCAGTTCTGGGGGCCCCTACGAGCAGTACTTC CASSSGGPYEQYF
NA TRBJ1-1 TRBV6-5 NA TGTGCCAGCAGTTACTCGCCAGGGAACACTGAAGCTTTCTTT CASSYSPGNTEAFF
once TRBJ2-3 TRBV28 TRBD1 TGTGCCAGCGAGCCCCGGGACAGGACCACAGATACGCAGTATTTT CASEPRDRTTDTQYF
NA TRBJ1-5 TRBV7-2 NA TGTGCCAGCAGCGCCTACAATCAGCCCCAGCATTTT CASSAYNQPQHF
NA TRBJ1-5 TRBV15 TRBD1 TGTGCCACCAGCAGAGTGTTGGGGGACAGTCAGCCCCAGCATTTT CATSRVLGDSQPQHF
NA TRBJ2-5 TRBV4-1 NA TGCGCCAGCAGCCAAGAGGGACATGCGGGTGAGACCCAGTACTTC CASSQEGHAGETQYF
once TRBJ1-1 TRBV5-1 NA TGCGCCAGCAGCTTGGGGGCCCCGAACACTGAAGCTTTCTTT CASSLGAPNTEAFF
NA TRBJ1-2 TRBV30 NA TGTGCCTGGAGTGTAGGCAGGGCGGAGGGCTACACCTTC CAWSVGRAEGYTF
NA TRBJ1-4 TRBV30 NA TGTGCCTGGAAGAAATCCGGGTGGAGGGAAAAACTGTTTTTT CAWKKSGWREKLFF